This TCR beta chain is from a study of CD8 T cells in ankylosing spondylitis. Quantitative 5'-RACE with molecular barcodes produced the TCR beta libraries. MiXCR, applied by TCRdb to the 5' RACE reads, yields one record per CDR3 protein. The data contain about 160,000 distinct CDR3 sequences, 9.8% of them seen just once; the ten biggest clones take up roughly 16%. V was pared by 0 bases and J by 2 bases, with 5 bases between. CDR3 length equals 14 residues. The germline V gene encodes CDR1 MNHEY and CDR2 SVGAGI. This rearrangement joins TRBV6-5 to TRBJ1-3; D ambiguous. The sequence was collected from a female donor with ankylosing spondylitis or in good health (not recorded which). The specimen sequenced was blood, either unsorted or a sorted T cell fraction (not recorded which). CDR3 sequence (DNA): TGTGCCAGCAGTTACTCAGGGACTGGAAACACCATATATTTT. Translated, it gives CASSYSGTGNTIYF.